What follows are 10 T cell receptor beta chains derived from one specimen sequenced in a study of chemoradiotherapy in HPV16-positive cancers. Assay: immunoSEQ multiplex PCR; the TCRdb copy retains only in-frame clones and omits some. The table has fewer than 30,000 clones, roughly 95% seen once. This specimen was acquired from a patient who underwent chemoradiotherapy. The source of these receptors is a human donor with HPV-associated anogenital cancer.

In nucleotides, the CDR3 is TGTGCCAGCAGCTTAGCCCCCCCCGCAGGGGGGACTGAAGCTTTCTTT. Protein: CASSLAPPAGGTEAFF. The chain carries TRBV7-2 and TRBJ1-1; 7 bases are a match to TRBD1. The CDR3 runs to 16 residues. V lost 0 bases to trimming and J lost 5 bases; unmatched junction nucleotides: 9. Germline assignment: CDR1 SGHTA and CDR2 FQGNSA.

The sample holds one count of this clone. J is TRBJ2-5 and V is TRBV4-3, with D possibly matching TRBD2 (5 bases). The germline V gene has CDR1 LGHNA and CDR2 YSLEER. V gave up 1 base and J gave up 5 bases, with 11 bases separating them. The CDR3 is made up of 14 amino acids. CDR3 loop: CASSQATTGETQYF. The CDR3 DNA reads as TGCGCCAGCAGCCAAGCCACGACGGGGGAGACCCAGTACTTC.

The chain links TRBV5-4 to TRBJ2-3; possible D gene TRBD2, 7 bases. The CDR3 covers 16 residues. Trimming shortened V by 0 bases and J by 3 bases, and 14 bases separated the two germline ends. CDR1 and CDR2 (germline): SGHNT, YYREEE (reference sequence). DNA of the CDR3: TGTGCCAGCAGCTTGGGGGGGGGCAGTTTGACAGATACGCAGTATTTT. This codes for CASSLGGGSLTDTQYF.

The CDR3 nucleotides are TGTGCCAGCAGCTTATTAATGAACACTGAAGCTTTCTTT. Protein: CASSLLMNTEAFF. The rearrangement uses TRBV11-2 and TRBJ1-1, with D unclear. The CDR3 is made up of 13 amino acids. The V and J ends lost 2 bases and 0 bases respectively, with 4 bases between them. Germline V lookup: CDR1 SGHAT, CDR2 FQNNGV.

This sequence joins TRBV5-4 and TRBJ2-1, with TRBD1 matching 7 bases. CDR1 and CDR2 (germline): SGHNT, YYREEE (reference sequence). This CDR3 comprises 14 residues. The J segment lost 8 bases and the V segment lost 3 bases, leaving 8 bases of the junction unmatched. The CDR3 DNA reads TGTGCCAGCAGCTCCAAACAGGGGTTCGATGAGCAGTTCTTC. Its translation: CASSSKQGFDEQFF.

This chain joins TRBV19 and TRBJ2-3; 9 bases line up with TRBD1. Trimming took 3 bases from V and 3 from J; bases not matched to a gene: 4. This CDR3 comprises 15 residues. CDR1 and CDR2 from the germline V gene are LNHDA and SQIVND (reference sequence). The CDR3 DNA follows: TGTGCCAGTAGTATTACGGGACAGGGAACAGATACGCAGTATTTT. This sequence encodes CASSITGQGTDTQYF.

The chain joins TRBV4-3 to TRBJ1-2; D might be TRBD1 (5 bases). There are 15 residues in the CDR3. Germline V gene lookup returns CDR1 LGHNA and CDR2 YSLEER. The V end was cut by 4 bases, the J end by 8 bases, with 20 bases between. The chain's CDR3 is CASSPRGDVYNGYTF. In nucleotides, the CDR3 is TGCGCCAGCAGCCCCCGTGGGGACGTTTATAACGGCTACACCTTC.

The chain links TRBV30 to TRBJ1-1, with D possibly being TRBD1 (5 bases). V was pared by 3 bases and J by 2 bases, with 10 bases between. The CDR3 consists of 13 residues. Germline V gives CDR1 GTSNPN, CDR2 SVGIG (reference sequence). Here the CDR3 DNA reads TGTGCCTGGAGAACAGGATCAAACACTGAAGCTTTCTTT. Protein product: CAWRTGSNTEAFF.

This clone was recorded a few times. The J gene is TRBJ2-6, the V gene TRBV19, with 10 bases that match TRBD1. The CDR3 runs 16 residues. Germline V gene data show CDR1 as LNHDA and CDR2 as SQIVND (reference sequence). CDR3 in amino acids: CASWDRGISGANVLTF. The CDR3 nucleotides read TGTGCTAGCTGGGACAGGGGTATCTCTGGGGCCAACGTCCTGACTTTC.

The rearrangement uses TRBV5-5 and TRBJ2-1; 8 bases line up with TRBD1. This CDR3 spans 16 amino acids. J lost 0 bases, V lost 4 bases, and 6 bases had no gene match. The germline V gene has CDR1 SGHKS and CDR2 YYEKEE (reference sequence). The CDR3 here is CASSLLTGASYNEQFF. In nucleotides, the CDR3 is TGTGCCAGCAGCCTATTGACAGGGGCCTCCTACAATGAGCAGTTCTTC.